The source of this T cell receptor beta chain is a study of T-cell reconstitution after alpha-beta-depleted transplantation in children. Germline CDR1 and CDR2: DFQATT and SNEGSKA (reference sequence). The germline V and J ends were trimmed by 5 bases and 1 base, with 10 bases remaining between them. The CDR3 extends over 13 amino acids. As it was prepared, the TCRbeta library received unique molecular identifiers. TCRdb reprocessed the PCR reads with MiXCR, giving one entry per CDR3 protein. The repertoire holds 400,000 to 500,000 distinct CDR3 sequences, with around 9.9% as singletons. Source: PBMCs from the stem cell graft donor, taken from the stem cell graft. The chain has TRBV20-1 and TRBJ2-3; D possibly corresponds to TRBD1 (6 bases). The TCR originated in a human donor who donated a stem cell graft to a child with acute myeloid leukemia. The CDR3 loop reads CSARTAGTDTQYF. The CDR3 DNA reads TGCAGTGCTCGGACAGCCGGCACAGATACGCAGTATTTT.